These 8 T cell receptor beta chains were sequenced from one sample in a study of Ad26.COV2.S vaccination and SARS-CoV-2 variants. Here immunoSEQ multiplex PCR was the method, and the copy in TCRdb shows in-frame clones only, minus some. The data show a few hundred thousand clones, about nine tenths seen once. The treatment here: approximately 18 received Ad26.COV2.S at low or high dose, single or two shots; a few received placebo; per-sample allocation not given. It was on day 63 after the first vaccine or placebo injection that samples were taken. The specimen comprised peripheral blood, sampled in a trial of Ad26.COV2.S vaccine versus placebo. These receptor sequences come from a person aged 18-65 years who received the Ad26.COV2.S COVID-19 vaccine or a placebo.

The chain couples TRBV9 to TRBJ2-6; TRBD2 matches 8 bases. V was clipped by 3 bases and J by 7 bases; unmatched bases: 9. This CDR3 contains 16 residues. Germline CDR1 and CDR2: SGDLS and YYNGEE. CDR3 in DNA: TGTGCCAGCAGCGCTGGCCGGGAGGGCGGAGCCAACGTCCTGACTTTC. It specifies CASSAGREGGANVLTF. The variable domain in full, with the rest retrieved from reference TRBV9 and TRBJ2-6, is DSGVTQTPKHLITATGQRVTLRCSPRSGDLSVYWYQQSLDQGLQFLIQYYNGEERAKGNILERFSAQQFPDLHSELNLSSLELGDSALYFCASSAGREGGANVLTFGAGSRLTVL.

The chain combines TRBV5-5 with TRBJ1-3; possible D gene TRBD1, 6 bases. Germline assignment: CDR1 SGHKS and CDR2 YYEKEE (reference sequence). Trimming cost V 0 bases and J 2 bases, with 12 bases left between them. The CDR3 is 16 amino acids. CDR3: CASSLVGGLAGNTIYF. The CDR3 DNA is TGTGCCAGCAGCTTGGTGGGGGGGCTGGCTGGAAACACCATATATTTT.

The CDR3 loop is CASSMSGRRNQPQHF. CDR3 DNA sequence: TGTGCCAGTAGTATGAGTGGAAGAAGAAATCAGCCCCAGCATTTT. The chain joins TRBV19 to TRBJ1-5; D ambiguous. The length of the CDR3 is 15 residues. The germline V and J ends were trimmed by 3 bases and 4 bases, with 13 bases remaining between them. CDR1 and CDR2 from the germline V gene are LNHDA and SQIVND (reference sequence). The complete variable domain, with remaining parts taken from reference TRBV19 and TRBJ1-5, reads DGGITQSPKYLFRKEGQNVTLSCEQNLNHDAMYWYRQDPGQGLRLIYYSQIVNDFQKGDIAEGYSVSREKKESFPLTVTSAQKNPTAFYLCASSMSGRRNQPQHFGDGTRLSIL.

This chain uses TRBV18 with TRBJ1-2; TRBD1 is a possible D gene (6 bases). Trimming pared 0 bases from V and 7 bases from J, leaving 18 bases between. The CDR3 is 16 residues long. CDR1 is KGHSH and CDR2 is LQKENI in the germline V gene. DNA of the CDR3: TGTGCCAGCTCACCACCGGGGGCTCAGGGCGGACGTGGCTACACCTTC. Translation: CASSPPGAQGGRGYTF. The entire variable domain, with the rest obtained from reference TRBV18 and TRBJ1-2, is as follows: NAGVMQNPRHLVRRRGQEARLRCSPMKGHSHVYWYRQLPEEGLKFMVYLQKENIIDESGMPKERFSAEFPKEGPSILRIQQVVRGDSAAYFCASSPPGAQGGRGYTFGSGTRLTVV.

This clone occurred once. The chain couples TRBV14 to TRBJ2-2; TRBD1 matches 7 bases. J was trimmed by 2 bases and V by 5 bases; bases with no gene match: 8. From germline, CDR1 is SGHDN and CDR2 FVKESK. This CDR3 comprises 16 residues. DNA for the CDR3: TGTGCCAGCAGCTCATGGACAGGAGGAAACACCGGGGAGCTGTTTTTT. Protein product: CASSSWTGGNTGELFF.

The V and J genes are TRBV23-1 and TRBJ1-4; D is perhaps TRBD1 (6 bases). TRBV23-1 is marked as an open reading frame, function uncertain. The CDR3 extends over 20 amino acids. The V end lost 0 bases, the J end lost 3 bases, and 23 bases lay between the germline ends. CDR3 loop: CASSQSHPGHDAKANEKLFF. The CDR3, as DNA: TGCGCCAGCAGTCAATCGCACCCGGGACACGACGCAAAGGCTAATGAAAAACTGTTTTTT.

The V and J genes are TRBV10-3 and TRBJ2-4, with a possible D match to TRBD2 (7 bases). The germline CDR1 and CDR2 sequences are ENHRY and SYGVKD. The CDR3 contains 13 residues. V was clipped by 8 bases and J by 0 bases, with 8 bases between them. The chain's CDR3 is CAIRGAAKNIQYF. The CDR3 region has the DNA TGTGCCATCCGGGGGGCAGCCAAAAACATTCAGTACTTC.

The V and J genes are TRBV12-3 or TRBV12-4 and TRBJ1-5; D call uncertain. This CDR3 comprises 13 residues. Trimming left V 5 bases short and J 5 bases short, with 10 bases between. CDR3 nucleotides: TGTGCCAGCAGTCCTGAGCGGGATCAGCCCCAGCATTTT. It translates to CASSPERDQPQHF.